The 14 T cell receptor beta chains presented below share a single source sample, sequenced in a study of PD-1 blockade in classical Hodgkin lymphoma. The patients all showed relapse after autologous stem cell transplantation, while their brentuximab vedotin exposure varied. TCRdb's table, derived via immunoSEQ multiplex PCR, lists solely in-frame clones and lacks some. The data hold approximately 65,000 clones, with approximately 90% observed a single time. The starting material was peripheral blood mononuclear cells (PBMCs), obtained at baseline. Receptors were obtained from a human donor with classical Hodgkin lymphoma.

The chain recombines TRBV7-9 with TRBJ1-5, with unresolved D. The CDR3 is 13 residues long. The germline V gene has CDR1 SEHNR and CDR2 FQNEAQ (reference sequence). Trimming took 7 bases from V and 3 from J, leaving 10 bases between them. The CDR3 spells CASNAGSNQPQHF. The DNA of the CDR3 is TGTGCCAGCAACGCGGGCTCCAATCAGCCCCAGCATTTT.

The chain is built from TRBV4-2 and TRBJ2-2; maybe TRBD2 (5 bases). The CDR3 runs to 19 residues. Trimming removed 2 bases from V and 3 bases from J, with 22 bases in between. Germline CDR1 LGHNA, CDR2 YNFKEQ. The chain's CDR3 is CASSQLRWGSGIDTGELFF. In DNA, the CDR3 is TGTGCCAGCAGCCAACTGCGTTGGGGATCGGGGATCGACACCGGGGAGCTGTTTTTT.

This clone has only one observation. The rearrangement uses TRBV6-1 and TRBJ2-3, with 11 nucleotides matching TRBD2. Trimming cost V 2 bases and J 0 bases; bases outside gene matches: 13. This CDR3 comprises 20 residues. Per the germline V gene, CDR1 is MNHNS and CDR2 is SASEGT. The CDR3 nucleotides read TGTGCCAGCAGTGAATGGGTGCTTAGCGGGGGGGAAACTAGCACAGATACGCAGTATTTT. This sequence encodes CASSEWVLSGGETSTDTQYF.

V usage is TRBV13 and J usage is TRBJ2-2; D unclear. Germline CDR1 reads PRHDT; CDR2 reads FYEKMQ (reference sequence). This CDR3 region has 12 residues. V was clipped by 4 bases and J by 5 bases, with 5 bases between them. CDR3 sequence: CASSYLTGELFF. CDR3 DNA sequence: TGTGCCAGCAGCTACTTGACCGGGGAGCTGTTTTTT.

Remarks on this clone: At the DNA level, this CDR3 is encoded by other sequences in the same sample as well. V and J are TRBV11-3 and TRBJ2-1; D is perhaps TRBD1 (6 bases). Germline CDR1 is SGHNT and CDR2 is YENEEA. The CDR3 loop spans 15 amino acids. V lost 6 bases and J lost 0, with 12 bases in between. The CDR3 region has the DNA TGTGCCAGCAGTCTCAACAGGGCCTCCTACAATGAGCAGTTCTTC. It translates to CASSLNRASYNEQFF. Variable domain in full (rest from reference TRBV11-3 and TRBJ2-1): EAGVVQSPRYKIIEKKQPVAFWCNPISGHNTLYWYLQNLGQGPELLIRYENEEAVDDSQLPKDRFSAERLKGVDSTLKIQPAELGDSAVYLCASSLNRASYNEQFFGPGTRLTVL.

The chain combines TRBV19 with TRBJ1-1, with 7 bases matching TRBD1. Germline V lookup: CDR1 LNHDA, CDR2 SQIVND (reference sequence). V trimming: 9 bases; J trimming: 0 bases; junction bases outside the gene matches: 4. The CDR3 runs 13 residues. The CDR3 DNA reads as TGTGCCAGCACCACAGGGGTGAACACTGAAGCTTTCTTT. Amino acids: CASTTGVNTEAFF. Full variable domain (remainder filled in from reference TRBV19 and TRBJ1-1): DGGITQSPKYLFRKEGQNVTLSCEQNLNHDAMYWYRQDPGQGLRLIYYSQIVNDFQKGDIAEGYSVSREKKESFPLTVTSAQKNPTAFYLCASTTGVNTEAFFGQGTRLTVV.

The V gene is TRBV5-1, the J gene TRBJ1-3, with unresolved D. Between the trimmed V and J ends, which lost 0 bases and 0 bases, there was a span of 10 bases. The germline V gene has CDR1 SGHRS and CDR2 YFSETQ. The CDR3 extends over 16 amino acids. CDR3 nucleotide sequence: TGCGCCAGCAGCTTGGAACTATCAAACTCTGGAAACACCATATATTTT. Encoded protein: CASSLELSNSGNTIYF.

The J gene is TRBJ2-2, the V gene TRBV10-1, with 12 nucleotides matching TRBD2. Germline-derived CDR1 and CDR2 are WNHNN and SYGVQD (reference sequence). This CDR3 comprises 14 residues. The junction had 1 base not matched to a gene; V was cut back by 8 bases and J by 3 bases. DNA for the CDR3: TGCGCCAGCCGACTAGCGGGGGACACCGGGGAGCTGTTTTTT. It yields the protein CASRLAGDTGELFF.

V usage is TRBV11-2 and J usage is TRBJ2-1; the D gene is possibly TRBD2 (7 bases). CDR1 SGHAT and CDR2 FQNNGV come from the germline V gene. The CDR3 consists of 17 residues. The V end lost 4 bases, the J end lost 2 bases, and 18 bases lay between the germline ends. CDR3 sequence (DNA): TGTGCCAGCAGCTCGGGAAGGGGGAGGGTTACCTACAATGAGCAGTTCTTC. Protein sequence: CASSSGRGRVTYNEQFF.

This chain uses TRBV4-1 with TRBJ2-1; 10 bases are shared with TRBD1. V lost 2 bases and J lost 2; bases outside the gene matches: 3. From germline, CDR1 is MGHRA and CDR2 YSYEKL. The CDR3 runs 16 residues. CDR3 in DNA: TGCGCCAGCAGCCAACAAGGACAGGGGGCCTACAATGAGCAGTTCTTC. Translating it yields CASSQQGQGAYNEQFF.

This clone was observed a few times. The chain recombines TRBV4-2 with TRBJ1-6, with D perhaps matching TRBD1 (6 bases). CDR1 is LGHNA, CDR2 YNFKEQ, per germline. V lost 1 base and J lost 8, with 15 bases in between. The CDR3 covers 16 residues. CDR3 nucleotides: TGTGCCAGCAGCCAAGTCGGCGGGACAAGTCATTCACCCCTCCACTTT. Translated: CASSQVGGTSHSPLHF.

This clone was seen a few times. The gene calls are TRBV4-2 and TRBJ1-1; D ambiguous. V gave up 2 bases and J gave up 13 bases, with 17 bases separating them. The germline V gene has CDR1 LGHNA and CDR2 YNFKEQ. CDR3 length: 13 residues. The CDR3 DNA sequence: TGTGCCAGCAGCCAATTCCCTCTCCAGGAGGGTTTCTTT. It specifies CASSQFPLQEGFF.

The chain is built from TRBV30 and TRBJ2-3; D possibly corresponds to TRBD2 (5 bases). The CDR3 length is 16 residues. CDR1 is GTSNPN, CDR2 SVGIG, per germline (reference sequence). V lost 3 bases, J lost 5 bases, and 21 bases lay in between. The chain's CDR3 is CAWSPPPRGMRDTQYF. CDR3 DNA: TGTGCCTGGAGCCCGCCCCCCCGGGGTATGAGAGATACGCAGTATTTT.

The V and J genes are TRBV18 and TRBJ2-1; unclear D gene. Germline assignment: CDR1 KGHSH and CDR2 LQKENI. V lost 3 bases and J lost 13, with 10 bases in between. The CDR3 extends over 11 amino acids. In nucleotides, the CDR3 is TGTGCCAGCTCACCGAAGCAGACCCAGTTCTTC. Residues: CASSPKQTQFF. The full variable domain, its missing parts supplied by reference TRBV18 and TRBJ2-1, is NAGVMQNPRHLVRRRGQEARLRCSPMKGHSHVYWYRQLPEEGLKFMVYLQKENIIDESGMPKERFSAEFPKEGPSILRIQQVVRGDSAAYFCASSPKQTQFFGPGTRLTVL.